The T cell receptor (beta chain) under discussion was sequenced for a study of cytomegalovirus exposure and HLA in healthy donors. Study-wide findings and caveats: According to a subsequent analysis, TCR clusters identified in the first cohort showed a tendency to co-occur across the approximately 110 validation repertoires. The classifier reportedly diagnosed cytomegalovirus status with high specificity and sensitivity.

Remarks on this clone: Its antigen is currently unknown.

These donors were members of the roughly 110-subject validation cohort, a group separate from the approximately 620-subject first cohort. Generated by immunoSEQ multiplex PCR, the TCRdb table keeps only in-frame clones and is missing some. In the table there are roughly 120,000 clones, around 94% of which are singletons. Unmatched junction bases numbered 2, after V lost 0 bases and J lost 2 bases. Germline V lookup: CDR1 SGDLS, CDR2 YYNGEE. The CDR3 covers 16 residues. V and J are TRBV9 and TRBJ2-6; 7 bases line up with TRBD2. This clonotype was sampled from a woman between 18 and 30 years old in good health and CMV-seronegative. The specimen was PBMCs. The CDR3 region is CASSVGGGAGANVLTF. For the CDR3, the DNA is TGTGCCAGCAGCGTAGGGGGGGGAGCTGGGGCCAACGTCCTGACTTTC. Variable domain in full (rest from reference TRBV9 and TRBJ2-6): DSGVTQTPKHLITATGQRVTLRCSPRSGDLSVYWYQQSLDQGLQFLIQYYNGEERAKGNILERFSAQQFPDLHSELNLSSLELGDSALYFCASSVGGGAGANVLTFGAGSRLTVL.